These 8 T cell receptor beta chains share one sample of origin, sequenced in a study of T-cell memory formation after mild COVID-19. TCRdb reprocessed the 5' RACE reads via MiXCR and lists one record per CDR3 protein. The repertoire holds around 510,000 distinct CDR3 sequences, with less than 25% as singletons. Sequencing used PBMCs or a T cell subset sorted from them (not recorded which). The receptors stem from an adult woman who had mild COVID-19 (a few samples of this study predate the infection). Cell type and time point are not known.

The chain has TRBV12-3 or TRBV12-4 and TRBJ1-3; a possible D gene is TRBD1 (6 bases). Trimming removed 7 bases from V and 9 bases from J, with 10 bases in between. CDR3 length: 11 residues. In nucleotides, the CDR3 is TGTGCCAGCACACAGGGTCCCACCATATATTTT. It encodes CASTQGPTIYF.

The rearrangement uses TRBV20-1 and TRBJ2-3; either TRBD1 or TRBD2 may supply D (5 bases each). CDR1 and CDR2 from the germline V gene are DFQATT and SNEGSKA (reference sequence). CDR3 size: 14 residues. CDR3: CSMVRDPSTDTQYF. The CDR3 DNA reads TGCAGCATGGTCCGGGACCCCAGCACAGATACGCAGTATTTT.

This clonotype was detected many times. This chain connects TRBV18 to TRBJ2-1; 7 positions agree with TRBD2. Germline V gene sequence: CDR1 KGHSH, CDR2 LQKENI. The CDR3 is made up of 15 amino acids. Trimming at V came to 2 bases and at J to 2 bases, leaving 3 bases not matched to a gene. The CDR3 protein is CASSPGREAYNEQFF. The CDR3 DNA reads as TGTGCCAGCTCACCAGGGAGGGAAGCCTACAATGAGCAGTTCTTC.

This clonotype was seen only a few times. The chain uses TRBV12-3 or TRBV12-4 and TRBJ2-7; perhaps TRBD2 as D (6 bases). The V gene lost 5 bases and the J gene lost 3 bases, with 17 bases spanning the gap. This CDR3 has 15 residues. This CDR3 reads CASSLLTSNVYEQYF. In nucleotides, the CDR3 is TGTGCCAGCAGTCTTCTGACTAGTAACGTCTACGAGCAGTACTTC.

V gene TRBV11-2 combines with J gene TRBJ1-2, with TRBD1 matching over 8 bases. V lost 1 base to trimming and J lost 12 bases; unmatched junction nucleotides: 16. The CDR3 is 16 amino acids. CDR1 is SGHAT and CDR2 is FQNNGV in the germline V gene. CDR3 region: CASSLASAGGAFQNTF. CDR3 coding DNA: TGTGCCAGCAGCTTAGCCTCAGCAGGGGGCGCGTTCCAGAACACCTTC.

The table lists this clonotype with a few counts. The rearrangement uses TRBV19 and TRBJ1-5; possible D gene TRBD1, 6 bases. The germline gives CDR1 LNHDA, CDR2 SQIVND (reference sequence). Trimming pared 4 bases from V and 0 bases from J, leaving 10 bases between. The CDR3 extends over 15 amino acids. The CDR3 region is CASSTGQYSNQPQHF. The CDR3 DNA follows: TGTGCCAGTAGTACAGGACAGTATAGCAATCAGCCCCAGCATTTT.

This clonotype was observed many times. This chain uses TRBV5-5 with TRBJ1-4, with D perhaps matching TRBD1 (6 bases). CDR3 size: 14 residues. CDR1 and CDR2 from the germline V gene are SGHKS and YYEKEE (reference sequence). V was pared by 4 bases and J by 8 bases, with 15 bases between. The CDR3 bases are TGTGCCAGCAGCCGATTACATAGGGGGGAAAAACTGTTTTTT. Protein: CASSRLHRGEKLFF.

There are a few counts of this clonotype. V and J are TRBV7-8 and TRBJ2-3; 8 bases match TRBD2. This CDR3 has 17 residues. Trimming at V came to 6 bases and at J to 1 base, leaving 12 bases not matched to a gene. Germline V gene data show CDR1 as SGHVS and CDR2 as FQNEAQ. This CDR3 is CASRQGIFSGGTDTQYF. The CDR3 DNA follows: TGTGCCAGCAGGCAGGGCATTTTTAGCGGGGGCACAGATACGCAGTATTTT.